This is a list of T cell receptor beta chains from one sample in a study of T cells expressing NK-cell markers. TCRdb re-called the 5' RACE reads, yielding one record per CDR3 amino acid sequence without DNA. The sample has 150,000 to 180,000 distinct CDR3 sequences. Sequencing input: blood T cells: a sorted CD56 or NKG2C T cell subset, CD4+ or CD8+ T cells, or bulk PBMC T cells (not recorded which). The receptors derive from a woman between 50 and 59 years old in good health. The CDR3 runs from the conserved cysteine through the conserved F or W.

TRBV12-3/TRBV12-4,TRBJ2-7,CASSYSGRGHEQYF
TRBV9,TRBJ2-7,CASAATRGSYEQYF
TRBV3-1,TRBJ2-5,CASRPGLVPETQYF
TRBV12-5,TRBJ2-3,CASAAPGADTQYF
TRBV7-6,TRBJ2-1,CASSLEEGTSLYEQFF
TRBV7-9,TRBJ1-2,CAIPDEGYGYTF
TRBV9,TRBJ2-1,CASSVDFGEIDEQFF
TRBV4-1,TRBJ2-3,CASSQGNSFTDTQYF
TRBV11-2,TRBJ2-2,CASSEVAGEVTGELFF
TRBV5-1,TRBJ1-3,CASSSDRGSGNTIYF
TRBV12-3/TRBV12-4,TRBJ2-3,CATDSGDQPDTQYF
TRBV14,TRBJ2-3,CASSQDLTGLSTDTQYF
TRBV28,TRBJ2-1,CASSRLAGYNEQFF
TRBV27,TRBJ2-5,CASSTGLAGPQGTQYF
TRBV6-5,TRBJ1-5,CASGQRQPQHF
TRBV5-1,TRBJ2-1,CASSLAPAAESYNEQFF
TRBV3-1,TRBJ1-5,CASSQDFGDQPQHF
TRBV6-2/TRBV6-3,TRBJ2-2,CASSLQGPTGELFF
TRBV13,TRBJ2-3,CASSLGASGYTDTQYF
TRBV9,TRBJ2-1,CASSVVGIPNEQFF
TRBV6-2/TRBV6-3,TRBJ1-1,CASSYSRVYTEAFF
TRBV27,TRBJ2-1,CASSLGGPQFF
TRBV28,TRBJ2-7,CASSLQGGDYEQYF
TRBV2,TRBJ2-7,CASGAGGPHEQYF
TRBV24-1,TRBJ2-5,CATQGLAGGQETQYF
TRBV7-9,TRBJ2-1,CASSLEGAGVYNEQFF
TRBV27,TRBJ2-1,CASSLLAGGNDEQFF
TRBV7-3,TRBJ2-1,CASSLTQYNEQFF
TRBV4-2,TRBJ2-1,CASSQELTSGRQFF